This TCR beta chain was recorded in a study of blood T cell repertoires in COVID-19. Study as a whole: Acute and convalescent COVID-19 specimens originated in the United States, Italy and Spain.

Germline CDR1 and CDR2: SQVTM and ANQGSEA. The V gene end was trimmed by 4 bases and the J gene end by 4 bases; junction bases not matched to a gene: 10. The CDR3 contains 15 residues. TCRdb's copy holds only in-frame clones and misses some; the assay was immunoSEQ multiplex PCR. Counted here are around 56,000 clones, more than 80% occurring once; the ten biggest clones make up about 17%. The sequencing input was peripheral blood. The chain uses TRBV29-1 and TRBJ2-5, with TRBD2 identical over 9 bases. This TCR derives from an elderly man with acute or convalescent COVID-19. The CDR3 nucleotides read TGCAGCGTTGCTGCAGCGGGGGGCCAGGGAGAGACCCAGTACTTC. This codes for CSVAAAGGQGETQYF.